This T cell receptor beta chain was retrieved from a study of graft-versus-host responses after intestinal transplantation. Study at large: Each transplant was multivisceral, liver-intestinal, or isolated intestinal. Anti-thymocyte globulin induction, then tacrolimus and steroids for about 3 years, went to all recipients. Whole-study findings and limits: The highest levels of circulating GvH clones went along with early declines in HvG clones after transplant. GvH clones occurred in recipient marrow; some first appeared in ileum or blood.

Repertoires were generated with immunoSEQ multiplex PCR, while TCRdb's copy carries only in-frame clones and drops some. The data show around 120,000 clones, roughly 93% seen once. As to this clone: Its matching antigen is unknown.

Germline V gene sequence: CDR1 WNHNN, CDR2 SYGVQD (reference sequence). This CDR3 is 13 amino acids long. The V end was cut by 2 bases, the J end by 10 bases, with 9 bases between. This specimen was unstimulated CD4+ T cells sorted from spleen or lymph node cells, taken before intestinal transplant. This rearrangement joins TRBV10-1 to TRBJ1-6, with D hard to call. This sequence originates from a human donor who received an intestinal transplant. CDR3 loop: CASSEDLGSPLHF. The DNA for the CDR3 is TGCGCCAGCAGTGAGGACTTAGGCTCACCCCTCCACTTT.